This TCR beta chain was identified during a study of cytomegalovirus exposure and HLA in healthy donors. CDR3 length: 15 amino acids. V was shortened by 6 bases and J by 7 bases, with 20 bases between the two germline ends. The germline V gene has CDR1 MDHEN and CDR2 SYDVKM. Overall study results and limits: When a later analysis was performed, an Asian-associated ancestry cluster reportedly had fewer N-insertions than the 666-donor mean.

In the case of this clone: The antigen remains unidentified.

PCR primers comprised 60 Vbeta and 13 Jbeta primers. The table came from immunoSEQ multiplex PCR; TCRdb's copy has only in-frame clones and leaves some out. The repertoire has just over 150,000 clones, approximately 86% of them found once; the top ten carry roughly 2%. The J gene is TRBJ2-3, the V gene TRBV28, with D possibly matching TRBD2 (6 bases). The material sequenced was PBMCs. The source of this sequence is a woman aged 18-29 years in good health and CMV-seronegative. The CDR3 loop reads CASSPGTPEANTQYF. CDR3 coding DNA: TGTGCCAGCAGCCCCGGGACTCCTGAAGCGAATACGCAGTATTTT.